This TCR beta chain was captured in a study of cytomegalovirus exposure and HLA in healthy donors. Study-level results: The authors reported that TCR beta sequences could predict HLA-A and HLA-B alleles. These predictions were accurate for most subjects in the first cohort.

Participants comprised healthy donors of bone marrow. CDR1 is MNHNS, CDR2 SASEGT, per germline. V dropped 6 bases and J dropped 5; count of bases not matched to a gene: 9. The CDR3 totals 14 residues. Comments on this clone: No antigen is known for it.

It was with 60 Vbeta and 13 Jbeta primers that the PCR ran. Measured with immunoSEQ multiplex PCR; TCRdb has only the in-frame clones, and not every one. The sample has 100,000 to 130,000 clones, under 80% seen once. This TCR came from a middle-aged woman in good health and CMV-seropositive. This sequence joins TRBV6-1 and TRBJ2-7, with 8 bases that match TRBD1. The sequenced sample consisted of PBMCs. This chain's CDR3 is CASRRQGQVNEQYF. CDR3 DNA sequence: TGTGCCAGCAGGAGACAGGGACAGGTAAACGAGCAGTACTTC.